This T cell receptor (beta chain) was captured by sequencing in a study of blood T cell repertoires in COVID-19. Study at large: Sources were T cells, B-cell-depleted T cells, or PBMCs; the material itself was cDNA or gDNA.

This CDR3 region has 15 residues. Trimming cost V 0 bases and J 0 bases, with 6 bases left between them. Germline values: CDR1 LNHDA, CDR2 SQIVND (reference sequence). Authors' processing steps: Reference gene primer amplification in the assay estimated nucleated cell counts. The method was immunoSEQ multiplex PCR; TCRdb's version includes in-frame clones alone and lacks a portion of them. V, J and clone size reflect that table, while D and trimming were determined from the DNA. The data show some 140,000 clones, approximately 84% seen once. This receptor was obtained from an elderly woman with acute or convalescent COVID-19. Sequences were obtained from peripheral blood. This chain connects TRBV19 to TRBJ1-5; D uncertain. In nucleotides, the CDR3 is TGTGCCAGTAGTATAGAGGGCCATAGCAATCAGCCCCAGCATTTT. This encodes CASSIEGHSNQPQHF.